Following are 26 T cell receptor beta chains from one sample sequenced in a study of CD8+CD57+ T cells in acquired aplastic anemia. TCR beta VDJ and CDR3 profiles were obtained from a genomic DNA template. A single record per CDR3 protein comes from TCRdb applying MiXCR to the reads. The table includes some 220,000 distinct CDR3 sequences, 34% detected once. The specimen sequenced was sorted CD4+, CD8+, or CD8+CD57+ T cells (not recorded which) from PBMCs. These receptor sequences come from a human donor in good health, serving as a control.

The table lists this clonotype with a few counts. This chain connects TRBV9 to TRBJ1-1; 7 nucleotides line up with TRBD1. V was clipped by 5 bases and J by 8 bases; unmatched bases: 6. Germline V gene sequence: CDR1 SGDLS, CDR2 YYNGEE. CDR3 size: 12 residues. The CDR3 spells CASRRYRGEAFF. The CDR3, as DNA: TGTGCCAGCAGACGATACAGGGGCGAAGCTTTCTTT.

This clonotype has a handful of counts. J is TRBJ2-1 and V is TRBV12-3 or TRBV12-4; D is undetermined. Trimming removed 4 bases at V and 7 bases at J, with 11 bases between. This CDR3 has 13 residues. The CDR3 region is CASSSQISNEQFF. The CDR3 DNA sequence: TGTGCCAGCAGTTCCCAGATTTCGAATGAGCAGTTCTTC.

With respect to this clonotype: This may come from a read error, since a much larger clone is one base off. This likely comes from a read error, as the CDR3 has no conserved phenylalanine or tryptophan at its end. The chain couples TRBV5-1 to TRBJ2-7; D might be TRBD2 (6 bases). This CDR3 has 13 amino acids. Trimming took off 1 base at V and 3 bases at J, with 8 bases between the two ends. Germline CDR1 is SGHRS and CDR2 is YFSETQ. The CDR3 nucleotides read TGCGCCAGCAGCTTGTGGGGAGGCTACGAGCAGTACCTC. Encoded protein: CASSLWGGYEQYL.

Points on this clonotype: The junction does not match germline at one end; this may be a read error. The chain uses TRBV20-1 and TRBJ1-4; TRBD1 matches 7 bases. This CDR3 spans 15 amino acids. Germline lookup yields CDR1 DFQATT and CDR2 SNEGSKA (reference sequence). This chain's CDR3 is CSARDQGRGYEELFF. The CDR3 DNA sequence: TGCAGTGCTAGAGATCAGGGCAGGGGGTATGAAGAACTGTTTTTT.

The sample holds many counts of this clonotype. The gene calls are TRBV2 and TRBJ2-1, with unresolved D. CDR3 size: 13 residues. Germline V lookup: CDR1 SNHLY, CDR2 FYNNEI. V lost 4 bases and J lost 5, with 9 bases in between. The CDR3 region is CASSGLANNEQFF. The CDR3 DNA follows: TGTGCCAGCAGTGGGCTTGCTAACAATGAGCAGTTCTTC.

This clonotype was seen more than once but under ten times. For the CDR3, the DNA is TGTGCCAGCAGTGTCCCGGGGGGCCAACTGTTTTTT. As protein: CASSVPGGQLFF. The rearrangement joins TRBV25-1 to TRBJ1-4, with D perhaps matching TRBD1 (6 bases). CDR1 MGHDK and CDR2 SYGVNS come from the germline V gene. V was pared by 4 bases and J by 12 bases, with 12 bases between. The CDR3 length is 12 residues.

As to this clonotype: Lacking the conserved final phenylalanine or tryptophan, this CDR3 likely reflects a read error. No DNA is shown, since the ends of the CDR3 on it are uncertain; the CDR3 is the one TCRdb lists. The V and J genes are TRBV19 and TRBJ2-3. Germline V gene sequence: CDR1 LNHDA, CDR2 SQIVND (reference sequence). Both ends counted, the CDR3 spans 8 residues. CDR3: CASTFPWV.

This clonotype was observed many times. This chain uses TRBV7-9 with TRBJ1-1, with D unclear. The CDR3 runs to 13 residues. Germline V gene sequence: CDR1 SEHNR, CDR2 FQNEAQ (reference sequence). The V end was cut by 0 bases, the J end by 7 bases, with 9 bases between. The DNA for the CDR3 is TGTGCCAGCAGCTTAGCGCCGATTTTTGAAGCTTTCTTT. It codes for CASSLAPIFEAFF.

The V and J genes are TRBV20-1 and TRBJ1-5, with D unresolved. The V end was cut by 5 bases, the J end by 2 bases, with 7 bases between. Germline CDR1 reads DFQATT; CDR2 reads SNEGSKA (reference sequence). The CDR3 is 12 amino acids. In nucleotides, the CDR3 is TGCAGTGCTCTTGGGGGCAATCAGCCCCAGCATTTT. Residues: CSALGGNQPQHF.

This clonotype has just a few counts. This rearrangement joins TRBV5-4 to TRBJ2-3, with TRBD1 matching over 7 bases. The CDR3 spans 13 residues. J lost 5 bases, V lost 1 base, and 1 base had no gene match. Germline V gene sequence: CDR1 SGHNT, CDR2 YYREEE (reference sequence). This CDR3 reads CASSLYRGDTQYF. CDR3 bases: TGTGCCAGCAGCTTGTACAGGGGAGATACGCAGTATTTT.

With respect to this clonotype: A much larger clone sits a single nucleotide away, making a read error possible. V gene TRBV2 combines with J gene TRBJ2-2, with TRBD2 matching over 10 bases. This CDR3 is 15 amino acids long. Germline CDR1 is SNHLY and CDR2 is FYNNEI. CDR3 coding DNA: TGTGCCAGCAGATTAGCGGGAGGATGGTCCGGGGAGCTGTCTTTT. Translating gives CASRLAGGWSGELSF.

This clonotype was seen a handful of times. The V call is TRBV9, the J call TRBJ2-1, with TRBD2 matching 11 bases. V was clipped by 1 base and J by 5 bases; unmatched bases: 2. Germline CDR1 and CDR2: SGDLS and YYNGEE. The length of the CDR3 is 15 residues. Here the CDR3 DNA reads TGTGCCAGCAGCGTAACTAGCGGGAGTCACAATGAGCAGTTCTTC. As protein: CASSVTSGSHNEQFF.

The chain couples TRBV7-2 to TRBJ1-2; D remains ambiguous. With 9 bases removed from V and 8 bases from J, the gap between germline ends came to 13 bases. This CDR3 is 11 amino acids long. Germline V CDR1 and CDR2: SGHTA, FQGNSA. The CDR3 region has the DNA TGTGCCAGGAAAGGGCGCAAAGGCTACACCTTC. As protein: CARKGRKGYTF.

The chain's CDR3 is CASSRGQGAGTDTQYF. The CDR3 nucleotides are TGTGCCAGCAGCCGCGGACAGGGGGCGGGCACAGATACGCAGTATTTT. V and J are TRBV4-2 and TRBJ2-3; 11 positions match TRBD1. The CDR3 is made up of 16 amino acids. CDR1 and CDR2 from the germline V gene are LGHNA and YNFKEQ. After removal of 4 bases from V and 1 base from J, the junction contained 4 bases not matched to a gene.

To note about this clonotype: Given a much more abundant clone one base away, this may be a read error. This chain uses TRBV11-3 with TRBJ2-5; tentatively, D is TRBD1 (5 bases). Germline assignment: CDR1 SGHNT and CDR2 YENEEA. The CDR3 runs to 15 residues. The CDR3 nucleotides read TGTGCCAGCAGCTTAGGGGAAGAAGGACAAGAGACCCAGTGCTTC. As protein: CASSLGEEGQETQCF.

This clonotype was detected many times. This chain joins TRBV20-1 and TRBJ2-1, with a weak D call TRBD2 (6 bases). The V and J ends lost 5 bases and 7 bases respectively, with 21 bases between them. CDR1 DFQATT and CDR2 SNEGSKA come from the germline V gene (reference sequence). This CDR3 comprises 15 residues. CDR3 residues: CSAQPQRLERNEQFF. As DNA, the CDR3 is TGCAGTGCTCAACCCCAGAGACTAGAGAGGAATGAGCAGTTCTTC.

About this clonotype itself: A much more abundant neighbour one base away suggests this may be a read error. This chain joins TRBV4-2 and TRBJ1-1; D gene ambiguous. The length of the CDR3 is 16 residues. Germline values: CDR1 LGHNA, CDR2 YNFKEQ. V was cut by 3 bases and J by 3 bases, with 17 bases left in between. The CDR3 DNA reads TGTGCCAGCAGCCAGGATACCTCGGGAAGGTACACTGAAGCTTTCTTT. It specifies CASSQDTSGRYTEAFF.

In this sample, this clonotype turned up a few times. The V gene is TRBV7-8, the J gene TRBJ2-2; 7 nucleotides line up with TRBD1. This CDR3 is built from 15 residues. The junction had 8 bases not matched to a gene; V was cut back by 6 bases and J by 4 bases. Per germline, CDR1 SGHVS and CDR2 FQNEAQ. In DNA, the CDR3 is TGTGCCAGCAGACCAGGACAGGCGAGCACCGGGGAGCTGTTTTTT. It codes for CASRPGQASTGELFF.

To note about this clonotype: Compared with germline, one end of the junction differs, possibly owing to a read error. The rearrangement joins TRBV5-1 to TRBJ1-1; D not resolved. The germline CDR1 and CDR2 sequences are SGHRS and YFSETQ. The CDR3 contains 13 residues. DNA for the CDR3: TGCGCCAGCAGTGGAGTCGGGAACACTGGAGCTTTCTTT. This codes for CASSGVGNTGAFF.

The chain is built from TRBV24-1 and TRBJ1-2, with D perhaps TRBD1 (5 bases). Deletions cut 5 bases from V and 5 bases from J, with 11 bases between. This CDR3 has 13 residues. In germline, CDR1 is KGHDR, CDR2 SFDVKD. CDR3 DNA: TGTGCCACCAGTGGGGCAGGGTGGTATGGCTACACCTTC. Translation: CATSGAGWYGYTF.

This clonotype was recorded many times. The CDR3 loop is CASSETGDSPLHF. The CDR3 DNA follows: TGTGCCAGCAGTGAGACAGGGGATTCACCCCTCCACTTT. The chain uses TRBV2 and TRBJ1-6; 8 positions agree with TRBD1. The CDR3 extends over 13 amino acids. The J segment lost 8 bases and the V segment lost 3 bases, leaving 0 bases of the junction unmatched. CDR1 SNHLY and CDR2 FYNNEI come from the germline V gene.

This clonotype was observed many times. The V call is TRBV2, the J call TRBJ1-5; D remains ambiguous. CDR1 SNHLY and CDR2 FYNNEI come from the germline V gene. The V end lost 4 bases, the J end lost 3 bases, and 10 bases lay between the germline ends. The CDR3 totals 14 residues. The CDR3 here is CASSVGGSNQPQHF. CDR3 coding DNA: TGTGCCAGCAGTGTCGGCGGTTCCAATCAGCCCCAGCATTTT.

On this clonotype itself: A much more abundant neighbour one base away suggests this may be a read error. The CDR3 coding sequence is TGTGCCAGCAGCTTAGCCATGAGCACAAATACGCAGTATTTT. The encoded protein is CASSLAMSTNTQYF. The rearrangement uses TRBV7-9 and TRBJ2-3; D not resolved. The germline V gene encodes CDR1 SEHNR and CDR2 FQNEAQ (reference sequence). The CDR3 has 14 amino acids.

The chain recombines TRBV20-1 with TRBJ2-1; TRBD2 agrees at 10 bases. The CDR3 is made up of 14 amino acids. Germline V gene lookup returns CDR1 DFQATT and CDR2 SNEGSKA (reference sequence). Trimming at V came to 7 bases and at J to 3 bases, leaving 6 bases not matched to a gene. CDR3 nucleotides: TGCAGTGTAGTAGCGGGAGGTCTCTACAATGAGCAGTTCTTC. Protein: CSVVAGGLYNEQFF.

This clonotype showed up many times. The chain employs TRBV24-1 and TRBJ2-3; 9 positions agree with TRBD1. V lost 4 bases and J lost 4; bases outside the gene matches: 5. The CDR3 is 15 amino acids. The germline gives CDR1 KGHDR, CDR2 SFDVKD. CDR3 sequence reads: CATSDPGQGPDTQYF. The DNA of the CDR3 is TGTGCCACCAGTGACCCCGGACAGGGGCCAGATACGCAGTATTTT.

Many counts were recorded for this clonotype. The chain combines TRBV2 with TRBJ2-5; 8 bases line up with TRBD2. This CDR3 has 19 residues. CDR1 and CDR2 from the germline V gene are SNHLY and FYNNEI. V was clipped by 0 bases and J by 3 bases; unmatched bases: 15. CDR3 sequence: CASSEALRITGGPKETQYF. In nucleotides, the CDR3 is TGTGCCAGCAGTGAAGCGCTTCGGATCACGGGAGGGCCTAAAGAGACCCAGTACTTC.